The 2 T cell receptor beta chains below were found in one sample sequenced in a study of T cells after posttransplantation cyclophosphamide. A marrow graft followed busulfan-fludarabine conditioning, with cyclophosphamide on days +3 and +4. TCRdb's table, derived via immunoSEQ multiplex PCR, lists solely in-frame clones and lacks some. The data show 7,500 to 8,000 clones, with none appearing a single time. The specimen comprised PBMCs, sampled after allogeneic stem cell transplant with posttransplant cyclophosphamide. These receptors were collected from a male patient younger than 30 who received an allogeneic stem cell transplant from an unrelated donor, was CMV-positive, and had acute and chronic GVHD. These T cells may partly come from the graft donor.

This clone appeared many times. CDR3 coding DNA: TGTGCCAGCTCCTTGGATGGAGGGGGCAATCAGCCCCAGCATTTT. Amino acids: CASSLDGGGNQPQHF. The gene calls are TRBV7-9 and TRBJ1-5, with D perhaps matching TRBD1 (5 bases). Germline lookup yields CDR1 SEHNR and CDR2 FQNEAQ (reference sequence). Trimming removed 8 bases from V and 2 bases from J, with 16 bases in between. This CDR3 has 15 residues.

This clone was seen ten or more times. Germline and junction disagree at one end, which may indicate a read error. The genes are TRBV7-9 and TRBJ2-4, with 9 bases aligning to TRBD1. Germline V lookup: CDR1 SEHNR, CDR2 FQNEAQ (reference sequence). CDR3 length: 14 residues. CDR3 sequence reads: CASNLGGQGNIQYF. CDR3 in DNA: TGTGCCAGCAACTTAGGGGGACAGGGAAACATTCAGTACTTC.